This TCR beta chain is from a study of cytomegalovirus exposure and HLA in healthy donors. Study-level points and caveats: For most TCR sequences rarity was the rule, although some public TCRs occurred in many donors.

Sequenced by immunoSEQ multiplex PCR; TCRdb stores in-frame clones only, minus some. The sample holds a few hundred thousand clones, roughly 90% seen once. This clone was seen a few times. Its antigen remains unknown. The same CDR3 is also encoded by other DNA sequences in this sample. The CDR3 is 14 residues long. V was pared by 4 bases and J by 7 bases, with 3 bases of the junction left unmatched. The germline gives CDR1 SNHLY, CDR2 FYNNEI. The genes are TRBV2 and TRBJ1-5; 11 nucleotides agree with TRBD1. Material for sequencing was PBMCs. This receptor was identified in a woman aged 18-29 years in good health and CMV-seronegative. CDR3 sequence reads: CASSGDRGNQPQHF. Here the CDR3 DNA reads TGTGCCAGCAGTGGGGACAGGGGGAACCAGCCCCAGCATTTT. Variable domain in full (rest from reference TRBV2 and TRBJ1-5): EPEVTQTPSHQVTQMGQEVILRCVPISNHLYFYWYRQILGQKVEFLVSFYNNEISEKSEIFDDQFSVERPDGSNFTLKIRSTKLEDSAMYFCASSGDRGNQPQHFGDGTRLSIL.